This T cell receptor beta chain was observed in a study of technical replicates of blood from a few donors. Between the trimmed V and J ends, which lost 0 bases and 1 base, there was a span of 4 bases. The CDR3 extends over 13 amino acids. Germline CDR1 reads SGHRS; CDR2 reads YFSETQ. TCRdb keeps only in-frame clones here, not all; method: immunoSEQ multiplex PCR. The table has tens of thousands of clones, approximately 94% seen once. Sequenced: T cells isolated from PBMCs. This sequence joins TRBV5-1 and TRBJ2-5, with D unclear. The receptor's source is a human donor in good health. The DNA for the CDR3 is TGCGCCAGCAGCTTGGCTCCCCAAGAGACCCAGTACTTC. Its translation is CASSLAPQETQYF.